One and the same sample provided the 32 T cell receptor beta chains below, sequenced in a study of cytomegalovirus exposure and HLA in healthy donors. The PCR contained 60 Vbeta and 13 Jbeta primers. Libraries were prepared by immunoSEQ multiplex PCR; TCRdb keeps only in-frame clonotypes and omits some of them. Found here are around 100,000 clones; the top ten clones hold around 3.4%. The material sequenced was PBMCs. The source is a man aged 25-45 years in good health and CMV-seronegative.

The chain joins TRBV9 to TRBJ2-1; 12 nucleotides line up with TRBD1. V was pared by 1 base and J by 8 bases, with 7 bases of the junction left unmatched. The V gene's germline CDR1 is SGDLS and CDR2 YYNGEE. The CDR3 loop spans 16 amino acids. The CDR3 region is CASSVFGTGGPDEQFF. CDR3 in DNA: TGTGCCAGCAGCGTATTTGGGACAGGGGGCCCCGATGAGCAGTTCTTC.

The chain couples TRBV6-1 to TRBJ1-1, with a tentative D call TRBD1 (5 bases). Trimming stripped 11 bases from V and 1 base from J, with 17 bases between. CDR3 length: 14 residues. The germline CDR1 and CDR2 sequences are MNHNS and SASEGT. CDR3: CAGNFGGENTEAFF. The CDR3 DNA follows: TGTGCCGGCAATTTCGGGGGTGAGAACACTGAAGCTTTCTTT.

The V call is TRBV19, the J call TRBJ2-7, with D possibly being TRBD1 (6 bases). This CDR3 has 14 residues. Germline loops: CDR1 LNHDA, CDR2 SQIVND (reference sequence). V was trimmed by 3 bases and J by 2 bases, leaving 11 bases between them. This chain's CDR3 is CASSIGSGAYEQYF. In DNA, the CDR3 is TGTGCCAGTAGTATTGGGTCAGGGGCCTACGAGCAGTACTTC. The whole variable domain, filled in from reference TRBV19 and TRBJ2-7, reads DGGITQSPKYLFRKEGQNVTLSCEQNLNHDAMYWYRQDPGQGLRLIYYSQIVNDFQKGDIAEGYSVSREKKESFPLTVTSAQKNPTAFYLCASSIGSGAYEQYFGPGTRLTVT.

The V call is TRBV6-5, the J call TRBJ1-3; TRBD1 matches 10 bases. J lost 7 bases, V lost 2 bases, and 2 bases had no gene match. The CDR3 has 14 amino acids. CDR1 and CDR2 from the germline V gene are MNHEY and SVGAGI. The CDR3 DNA reads TGTGCCAGCAGTTACCGGACAGGGGGGAACACCATATATTTT. Amino acid sequence: CASSYRTGGNTIYF.

The V call is TRBV27, the J call TRBJ2-3, with a weak D call TRBD2 (5 bases). The CDR3 runs 14 residues. V was clipped by 7 bases and J by 3 bases, with 14 bases between them. CDR1 MNHEY and CDR2 SMNVEV come from the germline V gene (reference sequence). CDR3 region: CASNVRTGTDTQYF. The CDR3 DNA follows: TGTGCCAGCAACGTCAGGACGGGGACAGATACGCAGTATTTT.

The chain couples TRBV4-1 to TRBJ2-7; unclear D gene. The CDR3 sequence is 17 residues long. V dropped 0 bases and J dropped 0 bases, with 15 bases sitting between them. CDR1 is MGHRA, CDR2 YSYEKL, per germline. The CDR3 DNA follows: TGCGCCAGCAGCCAAGATCGGGTCTTCGAGCCCTCCTACGAGCAGTACTTC. This codes for CASSQDRVFEPSYEQYF.

The gene calls are TRBV2 and TRBJ2-1; 7 bases map to TRBD1. The CDR3 extends over 17 amino acids. The V and J ends lost 3 bases and 5 bases, in that order; junction bases with no gene match: 13. Germline-derived CDR1 and CDR2 are SNHLY and FYNNEI. Written as DNA, the CDR3 is TGTGCCAGCAGTGACAATTCCGGGACAGTACTTAACAATGAGCAGTTCTTC. It codes for CASSDNSGTVLNNEQFF.

The gene calls are TRBV5-4 and TRBJ1-2; a possible D gene is TRBD1 (5 bases). This CDR3 is 13 amino acids long. CDR1 is SGHNT, CDR2 YYREEE, per germline (reference sequence). V was cut by 1 base and J by 2 bases, with 6 bases left in between. As DNA, the CDR3 is TGTGCCAGCAGCTTGCGACAGAACTATGGCTACACCTTC. This sequence encodes CASSLRQNYGYTF. Combining the CDR3 with reference TRBV5-4 and TRBJ1-2 gives the whole variable domain ETGVTQSPTHLIKTRGQQVTLRCSSQSGHNTVSWYQQALGQGPQFIFQYYREEENGRGNFPPRFSGLQFPNYSSELNVNALELDDSALYLCASSLRQNYGYTFGSGTRLTVV.

This rearrangement joins TRBV18 to TRBJ2-5, with D possibly being TRBD1 (5 bases). This CDR3 has 15 residues. V was trimmed by 3 bases and J by 0 bases, leaving 11 bases between them. In germline, CDR1 is KGHSH, CDR2 LQKENI. The CDR3 loop reads CASSPTGRYQETQYF. CDR3 DNA: TGTGCCAGCTCACCCACAGGCCGTTACCAAGAGACCCAGTACTTC.

This chain joins TRBV7-2 and TRBJ2-5, with D possibly matching TRBD2 (5 bases). CDR1 SGHTA and CDR2 FQGNSA come from the germline V gene. V shed 4 bases and J shed 12 bases, with 18 bases lying between them. CDR3 length: 13 amino acids. CDR3 protein: CASSSSPSGGEYF. CDR3 in DNA: TGTGCCAGCAGCTCAAGTCCCAGCGGAGGCGAGTACTTC.

The gene calls are TRBV2 and TRBJ2-7; possible D gene TRBD1, 6 bases. The CDR3 sequence is 14 residues long. Germline CDR1 reads SNHLY; CDR2 reads FYNNEI. The V end was cut by 6 bases, the J end by 4 bases, with 16 bases between. The CDR3 DNA reads TGTGCCAGCAGAGAGCAGGGGAAGGGTTACGAGCAGTACTTC. This translates into CASREQGKGYEQYF. Variable domain in full (rest from reference TRBV2 and TRBJ2-7): EPEVTQTPSHQVTQMGQEVILRCVPISNHLYFYWYRQILGQKVEFLVSFYNNEISEKSEIFDDQFSVERPDGSNFTLKIRSTKLEDSAMYFCASREQGKGYEQYFGPGTRLTVT.

The chain employs TRBV5-4 and TRBJ2-4; 8 bases fit TRBD1. The germline gives CDR1 SGHNT, CDR2 YYREEE (reference sequence). The CDR3 sequence is 16 residues long. V trimming: 0 bases; J trimming: 2 bases; junction bases outside the gene matches: 4. DNA for the CDR3: TGTGCCAGCAGCTTGGGGTCAGGGGGCCCCAAAAACATTCAGTACTTC. Protein sequence: CASSLGSGGPKNIQYF.

The chain recombines TRBV5-1 with TRBJ2-3; weak D call: TRBD2 (6 bases). Germline CDR1 and CDR2: SGHRS and YFSETQ. The V gene lost 2 bases and the J gene lost 4 bases, with 11 bases spanning the gap. This CDR3 has 14 amino acids. CDR3 nucleotide sequence: TGCGCCAGCAGCTTCTGGCGGGGAGCAGATACGCAGTATTTT. It codes for CASSFWRGADTQYF.

V and J are TRBV6-5 and TRBJ1-1, with 10 bases that match TRBD1. Per the germline V gene, CDR1 is MNHEY and CDR2 is SVGAGI. With V trimmed by 2 bases and J by 5 bases, 8 bases remained unmatched. The CDR3 is made up of 16 amino acids. CDR3 amino acids: CASSYGGQGWGTEAFF. CDR3 nucleotides: TGTGCCAGCAGTTACGGGGGACAGGGGTGGGGTACTGAAGCTTTCTTT.

The CDR3 DNA reads as TGTGCCTGGAGGGGATTCGGGACAGATCCTAACTACGAGCAGTACTTC. Translated: CAWRGFGTDPNYEQYF. V usage is TRBV30 and J usage is TRBJ2-5, with 7 positions matching TRBD1. The DNA end lines up better with TRBJ2-7; the J call may be wrong. From germline, CDR1 is GTSNPN and CDR2 SVGIG (reference sequence). There are 16 residues in the CDR3.

The gene calls are TRBV19 and TRBJ1-2; 7 bases match TRBD1. Trimming removed 6 bases from V and 5 bases from J; junction bases left unmatched: 6. This CDR3 has 13 amino acids. Germline CDR1 and CDR2: LNHDA and SQIVND (reference sequence). The CDR3 loop is CASRPQGVYGYTF. In DNA, the CDR3 is TGTGCCAGTAGACCTCAGGGGGTTTATGGCTACACCTTC.

This chain joins TRBV6-1 and TRBJ2-5, with 10 bases fitting TRBD1. CDR1 is MNHNS, CDR2 SASEGT, per germline. The junction had 5 bases not matched to a gene; V was cut back by 8 bases and J by 5 bases. The CDR3 contains 13 residues. This CDR3 is CASGQGVFETQYF. CDR3 DNA sequence: TGTGCCAGCGGACAGGGGGTTTTTGAGACCCAGTACTTC.

V and J are TRBV7-6 and TRBJ1-1; no clear D. Trimming took 0 bases from V and 1 from J, leaving 3 bases between them. The CDR3 contains 13 residues. Germline V lookup: CDR1 SGHVS, CDR2 FNYEAQ. CDR3 DNA sequence: TGTGCCAGCAGCTTAGCTCAGAACACTGAAGCTTTCTTT. Protein sequence: CASSLAQNTEAFF.

This chain joins TRBV5-8 and TRBJ2-1; TRBD2 matches at 7 bases. V trimming: 0 bases; J trimming: 6 bases; junction bases outside the gene matches: 3. Germline V gene lookup returns CDR1 SGHTS and CDR2 YDEGEE. The length of the CDR3 is 14 residues. Here the CDR3 DNA reads TGTGCCAGCAGCTTGGAGCGGGGATCCAATGAGCAGTTCTTC. Translation: CASSLERGSNEQFF.

V and J are TRBV11-2 and TRBJ2-3; D perhaps matches TRBD2 (5 bases). V lost 0 bases to trimming and J lost 3 bases, with 10 bases between them. CDR1 is SGHAT and CDR2 is FQNNGV in the germline V gene. The CDR3 loop spans 15 amino acids. The CDR3 sequence: CASSLDGRTTDTQYF. The CDR3 DNA sequence: TGTGCCAGCAGCTTAGATGGTCGGACTACAGATACGCAGTATTTT.

The rearrangement joins TRBV5-4 to TRBJ1-1; TRBD1 aligns across 10 bases. The trim removed 4 bases at V and 5 bases at J, leaving 11 bases unmatched. The length of the CDR3 is 16 residues. The germline gives CDR1 SGHNT, CDR2 YYREEE (reference sequence). The CDR3 reads CASSERDRGFVTEAFF. CDR3 coding DNA: TGTGCCAGCAGCGAGCGGGACAGGGGTTTTGTGACTGAAGCTTTCTTT.

This CDR3 reads CAISEAQEATEAFF. CDR3 coding DNA: TGTGCCATCAGTGAGGCACAGGAAGCCACTGAAGCTTTCTTT. The chain carries TRBV10-3 and TRBJ1-1; TRBD1 might be the D (5 bases). The germline V and J ends were trimmed by 2 bases and 4 bases, with 11 bases remaining between them. The CDR3 spans 14 residues. Germline V gene data show CDR1 as ENHRY and CDR2 as SYGVKD.

This chain links TRBV10-3 with TRBJ2-7; TRBD1 is a possible D gene (6 bases). CDR1 ENHRY and CDR2 SYGVKD come from the germline V gene. The CDR3 loop spans 15 amino acids. The V gene lost 3 bases and the J gene lost 3 bases, with 15 bases spanning the gap. CDR3 amino acids: CAISDSQGKIYEQYF. The CDR3 region has the DNA TGTGCCATCAGTGATAGTCAGGGGAAGATCTACGAGCAGTACTTC.

The CDR3 region is CASSSGTHTPYEQYF. CDR3 in DNA: TGTGCCAGCAGTTCCGGGACTCACACCCCCTACGAGCAGTACTTC. This chain links TRBV5-5 with TRBJ2-7; D possibly corresponds to TRBD2 (6 bases). Trimming stripped 5 bases from V and 2 bases from J, with 17 bases between. The CDR3 runs 15 residues. Germline V lookup: CDR1 SGHKS, CDR2 YYEKEE (reference sequence). The complete variable domain, with remaining parts taken from reference TRBV5-5 and TRBJ2-7, reads DAGVTQSPTHLIKTRGQQVTLRCSPISGHKSVSWYQQVLGQGPQFIFQYYEKEERGRGNFPDRFSARQFPNYSSELNVNALLLGDSALYLCASSSGTHTPYEQYFGPGTRLTVT.

The rearrangement links TRBV10-3 to TRBJ1-1; D remains unclear. This CDR3 has 11 amino acids. Trimming stripped 0 bases from V and 9 bases from J, with 5 bases between. Germline CDR1 and CDR2: ENHRY and SYGVKD. The CDR3 is CAISESSKAFF. CDR3 nucleotides: TGTGCCATCAGTGAGTCTAGTAAAGCTTTCTTT.

The CDR3 protein is CASSLRGGLAGTDTQYF. Written as DNA, the CDR3 is TGCGCCAGCAGCTTGAGGGGGGGACTAGCCGGCACAGATACGCAGTATTTT. This sequence joins TRBV5-1 and TRBJ2-3, with 9 bases aligning to TRBD2. The CDR3 runs to 17 residues. Germline V lookup: CDR1 SGHRS, CDR2 YFSETQ. Trimming cost V 1 base and J 1 base; bases outside gene matches: 7.

The chain joins TRBV7-8 to TRBJ2-1; 9 positions match TRBD2. With V trimmed by 6 bases and J by 0 bases, 6 bases remained unmatched. The CDR3 totals 16 residues. The germline V gene encodes CDR1 SGHVS and CDR2 FQNEAQ. The CDR3 nucleotides are TGTGCCAGCAGTGGACTAGCGTCAAGCTCCTACAATGAGCAGTTCTTC. Protein product: CASSGLASSSYNEQFF.

V is TRBV28 and J is TRBJ1-2; possible D gene TRBD1, 6 bases. Per the germline V gene, CDR1 is MDHEN and CDR2 is SYDVKM. The V end was cut by 6 bases, the J end by 2 bases, with 10 bases between. This CDR3 contains 13 residues. The CDR3 region has the DNA TGTGCCAGCAGACAAACAGGGAACTATGGCTACACCTTC. This gives the protein CASRQTGNYGYTF.

The chain recombines TRBV7-2 with TRBJ1-5, with unresolved D. Per the germline V gene, CDR1 is SGHTA and CDR2 is FQGNSA. The V end lost 0 bases, the J end lost 7 bases, and 10 bases lay between the germline ends. The CDR3 consists of 14 residues. CDR3 DNA: TGTGCCAGCAGCTTAGCAGGACCGGGACAGCCCCAGCATTTT. Translation: CASSLAGPGQPQHF. Together with reference TRBV7-2 and TRBJ1-5, the CDR3 gives the full variable domain: GAGVSQSPSNKVTEKGKDVELRCDPISGHTALYWYRQSLGQGLEFLIYFQGNSAPDKSGLPSDRFSAERTGGSVSTLTIQRTQQEDSAVYLCASSLAGPGQPQHFGDGTRLSIL.

This rearrangement joins TRBV7-2 to TRBJ1-1; 9 bases fit TRBD1. The CDR3 is 16 residues long. Unmatched junction bases numbered 4, after V lost 1 base and J lost 1 base. Germline V lookup: CDR1 SGHTA, CDR2 FQGNSA. DNA for the CDR3: TGTGCCAGCAGCTTAGAGGGGACAGGGAAGAACACTGAAGCTTTCTTT. It codes for CASSLEGTGKNTEAFF.

The chain links TRBV11-3 to TRBJ2-7, with a tentative D call TRBD1 (6 bases). Trimming removed 5 bases at V and 5 bases at J, with 16 bases between. This CDR3 region has 14 residues. CDR1 and CDR2 from the germline V gene are SGHNT and YENEEA. The CDR3 sequence is CASSPGQTLDEQYF. For the CDR3, the DNA is TGTGCCAGCAGCCCTGGACAGACCCTTGACGAGCAGTACTTC.

The genes are TRBV9 and TRBJ2-2; 7 bases are shared with TRBD1. The CDR3 extends over 18 amino acids. Germline V gene data show CDR1 as SGDLS and CDR2 as YYNGEE. After removal of 3 bases from V and 0 bases from J, the junction contained 11 bases not matched to a gene. DNA for the CDR3: TGTGCCAGCAGCGGCCGGGACAGCACTATGGCGAACACCGGGGAGCTGTTTTTT. This codes for CASSGRDSTMANTGELFF. Based on the CDR3 plus reference TRBV9 and TRBJ2-2, the full variable domain is DSGVTQTPKHLITATGQRVTLRCSPRSGDLSVYWYQQSLDQGLQFLIQYYNGEERAKGNILERFSAQQFPDLHSELNLSSLELGDSALYFCASSGRDSTMANTGELFFGEGSRLTVL.